This T cell receptor (beta chain) was identified in a study of cytomegalovirus exposure and HLA in healthy donors. Study overall: T cells numbering around 180 million yielded 117 million unique TCR beta sequences in an earlier analysis.

In the case of this clone: Its antigen is as yet unknown.

The PCR made use of 60 Vbeta and 13 Jbeta primers. Data came from immunoSEQ multiplex PCR; TCRdb stores just in-frame clones and leaves some out. The table includes tens of thousands of clones, 78% detected once. There are 14 residues in the CDR3. The germline gives CDR1 SGHAT, CDR2 FQNNGV. V dropped 5 bases and J dropped 1 base, with 11 bases sitting between them. Study-wide points: According to an earlier analysis, most TCR beta V segments yielded productive rearrangements about 87% or about 30% of the time. Per a later analysis, HLA-associated TCR beta chains showed more clonal expansion than other, equally common TCR beta chains.

This clonotype originated in a woman between 40 and 55 years old in good health and CMV-seronegative. Sequencing was performed on PBMCs. The chain is built from TRBV11-2 and TRBJ2-5, with unresolved D. CDR3 bases: TGTGCCAGCAGCCCAGTGGGCCCCCAAGAGACCCAGTACTTC. Translating it yields CASSPVGPQETQYF.